Here is one T cell receptor (beta chain) with its context. The germline V gene encodes CDR1 LNHDA and CDR2 SQIVND (reference sequence). The V end was cut by 5 bases, the J end by 4 bases, with 15 bases between. The CDR3 has 14 residues. The data stem from a study of blood T cells in healthy people across ages. The use of a sample-barcoded 5' primer and a J-beta primer mix characterized a second PCR of about 7 to 12 cycles. MiXCR was run by TCRdb on the 5' RACE reads, yielding one entry per CDR3 protein. The sample records 1.6 million or so distinct CDR3 sequences, roughly 30% being singletons. The sequence derives from a woman in her twenties or thirties in good health. The genes are TRBV19 and TRBJ2-7; no clear D. Sequences were obtained from blood. CDR3 region: CASSGTEWIYEQYF. The CDR3 DNA follows: TGTGCCAGTAGTGGAACCGAGTGGATATACGAGCAGTACTTC. Drawing the rest from reference TRBV19 and TRBJ2-7, the complete variable domain is DGGITQSPKYLFRKEGQNVTLSCEQNLNHDAMYWYRQDPGQGLRLIYYSQIVNDFQKGDIAEGYSVSREKKESFPLTVTSAQKNPTAFYLCASSGTEWIYEQYFGPGTRLTVT.